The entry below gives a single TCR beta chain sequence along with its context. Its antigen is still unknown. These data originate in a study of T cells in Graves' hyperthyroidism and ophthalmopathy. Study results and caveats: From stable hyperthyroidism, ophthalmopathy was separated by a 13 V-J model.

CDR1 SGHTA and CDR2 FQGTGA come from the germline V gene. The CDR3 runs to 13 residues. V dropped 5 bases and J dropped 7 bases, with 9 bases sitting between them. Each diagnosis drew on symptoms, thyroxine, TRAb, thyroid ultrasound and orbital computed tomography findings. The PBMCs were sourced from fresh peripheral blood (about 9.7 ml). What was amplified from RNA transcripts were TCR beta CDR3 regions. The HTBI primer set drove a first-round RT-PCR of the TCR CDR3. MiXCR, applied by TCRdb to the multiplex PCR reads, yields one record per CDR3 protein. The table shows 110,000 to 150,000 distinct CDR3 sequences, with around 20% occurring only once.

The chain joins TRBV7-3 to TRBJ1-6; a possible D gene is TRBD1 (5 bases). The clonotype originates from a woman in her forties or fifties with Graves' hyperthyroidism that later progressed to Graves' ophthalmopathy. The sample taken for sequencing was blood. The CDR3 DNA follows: TGTGCCAGCAGCCGCCAGGGAAATTCACCCCTCCACTTT. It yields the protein CASSRQGNSPLHF. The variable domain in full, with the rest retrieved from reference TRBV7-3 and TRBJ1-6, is GAGVSQTPSNKVTEKGKYVELRCDPISGHTALYWYRQSLGQGPEFLIYFQGTGAADDSGLPNDRFFAVRPEGSVSTLKIQRTERGDSAVYLCASSRQGNSPLHFGNGTRLTVT.